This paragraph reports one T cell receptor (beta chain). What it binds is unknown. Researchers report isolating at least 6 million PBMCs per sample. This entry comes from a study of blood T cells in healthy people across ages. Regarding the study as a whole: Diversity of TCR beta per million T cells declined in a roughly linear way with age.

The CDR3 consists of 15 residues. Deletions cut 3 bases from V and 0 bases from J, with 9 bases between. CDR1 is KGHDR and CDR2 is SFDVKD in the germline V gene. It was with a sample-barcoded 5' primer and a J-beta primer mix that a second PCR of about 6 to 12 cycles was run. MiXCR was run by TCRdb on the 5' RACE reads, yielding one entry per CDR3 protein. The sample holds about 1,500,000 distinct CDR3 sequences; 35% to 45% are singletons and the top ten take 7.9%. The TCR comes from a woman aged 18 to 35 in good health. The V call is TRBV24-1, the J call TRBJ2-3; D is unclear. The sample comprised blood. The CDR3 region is CATSDSTVSTDTQYF. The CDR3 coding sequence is TGTGCCACCAGTGATAGTACTGTCAGCACAGATACGCAGTATTTT.